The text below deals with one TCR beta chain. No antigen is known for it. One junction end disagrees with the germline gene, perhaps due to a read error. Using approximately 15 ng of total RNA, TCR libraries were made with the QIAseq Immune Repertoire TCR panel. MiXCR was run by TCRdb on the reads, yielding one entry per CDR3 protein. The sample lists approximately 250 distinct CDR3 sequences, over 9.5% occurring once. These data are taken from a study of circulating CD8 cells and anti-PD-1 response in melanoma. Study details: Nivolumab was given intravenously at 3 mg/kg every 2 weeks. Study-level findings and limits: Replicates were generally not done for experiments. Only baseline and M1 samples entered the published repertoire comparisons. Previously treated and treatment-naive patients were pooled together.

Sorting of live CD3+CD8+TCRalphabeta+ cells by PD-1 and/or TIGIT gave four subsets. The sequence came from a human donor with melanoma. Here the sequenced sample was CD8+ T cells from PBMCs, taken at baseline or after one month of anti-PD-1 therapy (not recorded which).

Written as DNA, the CDR3 is TGTGCCAGCAGTTTTGAAGGGGGCTGCAATGAGCGGCTCTTC. The encoded protein is CASSFEGGCNERLF. The chain recombines TRBV28 with TRBJ2-1, with 7 positions matching TRBD1. Germline CDR1 MDHEN, CDR2 SYDVKM. There are 14 residues in the CDR3.